The 28 T cell receptor beta chains given below trace back to one sample, sequenced in a study of blood T cell repertoires in COVID-19. Sequencing was performed with immunoSEQ multiplex PCR; in TCRdb, only in-frame clones are kept and a portion is missing. Seen here are roughly 230,000 clones, over 80% observed once, and the top ten hold around 5.9%. Sequencing was carried out using peripheral blood. The receptor set was obtained from a human donor in a cohort sampled during active COVID-19.

The J gene is TRBJ2-5, the V gene TRBV29-1; 10 nucleotides agree with TRBD1. The germline gives CDR1 SQVTM, CDR2 ANQGSEA. J was trimmed by 4 bases and V by 7 bases; bases with no gene match: 6. The CDR3 has 13 amino acids. This chain's CDR3 is CSAGQGSGETQYF. The CDR3, as DNA: TGCAGCGCGGGACAGGGGAGTGGAGAGACCCAGTACTTC.

The chain uses TRBV19 and TRBJ1-1; tentative D call: TRBD1 (6 bases). The CDR3 is 15 residues long. CDR1 and CDR2 from the germline V gene are LNHDA and SQIVND (reference sequence). V was pared by 4 bases and J by 8 bases, with 20 bases between. DNA of the CDR3: TGTGCCAGTAGTACGACGGCGGGAGGGGGGGAAGAAGCTTTCTTT. It specifies CASSTTAGGGEEAFF.

The chain is built from TRBV2 and TRBJ1-4; D remains unclear. From germline, CDR1 is SNHLY and CDR2 FYNNEI. Trimming removed 8 bases at V and 7 bases at J, with 11 bases between. The CDR3 extends over 12 amino acids. CDR3 DNA: TGTGCCAGCCGGAGAAACCGTGAAAAACTGTTTTTT. The encoded protein is CASRRNREKLFF.

This clone was detected only once. This rearrangement joins TRBV5-5 to TRBJ1-3; D might be TRBD1 (5 bases). The CDR3 is 17 residues long. Germline CDR1 and CDR2: SGHKS and YYEKEE (reference sequence). V was pared by 0 bases and J by 0 bases, with 13 bases between. The CDR3 DNA sequence: TGTGCCAGCAGCTTGGAGCCGGACAATGCCTCTGGAAACACCATATATTTT. Translation: CASSLEPDNASGNTIYF.

This clone was counted once. The rearrangement links TRBV3-1 (or the pseudogene TRBV3-2) to TRBJ2-7; no clear D gene. The germline V gene has CDR1 LGHDT and CDR2 YNNKEL (reference sequence). This CDR3 region has 11 residues. V gave up 2 bases and J gave up 12 bases, with 11 bases separating them. CDR3 nucleotide sequence: TGTGCCAGCAGCCAACACTCCCTTTGGTACTTC. This encodes CASSQHSLWYF.

V gene TRBV27 combines with J gene TRBJ2-2; 7 bases align to TRBD2. V shed 2 bases, J shed 5 bases, and the junction held 5 bases outside the gene matches. Germline-derived CDR1 and CDR2 are MNHEY and SMNVEV (reference sequence). The CDR3 has 15 amino acids. The CDR3: CASSLISGETGELFF. The DNA of the CDR3 is TGTGCCAGCAGTTTAATAAGCGGGGAAACCGGGGAGCTGTTTTTT.

This rearrangement joins TRBV10-3 to TRBJ1-2, with TRBD1 matching 9 bases. Germline values: CDR1 ENHRY, CDR2 SYGVKD. The junction had 6 bases not matched to a gene; V was cut back by 1 base and J by 6 bases. The CDR3 length is 15 residues. The CDR3 sequence: CAISELGQGVNGYTF. The CDR3 region has the DNA TGTGCCATCAGTGAGTTGGGACAGGGTGTTAATGGCTACACCTTC.

This clone appeared once. The V and J genes are TRBV19 and TRBJ2-7; 9 bases align to TRBD1. V was clipped by 0 bases and J by 6 bases; unmatched bases: 6. Germline V gene sequence: CDR1 LNHDA, CDR2 SQIVND (reference sequence). The length of the CDR3 is 15 residues. In DNA form, the CDR3 reads TGTGCCAGTAGTATAGATTTGGGACAGGGCTTCGAGCAGTACTTC. This codes for CASSIDLGQGFEQYF.

V gene TRBV30 combines with J gene TRBJ2-7; D gene unclear. The V end lost 0 bases, the J end lost 5 bases, and 11 bases lay between the germline ends. The germline V gene encodes CDR1 GTSNPN and CDR2 SVGIG (reference sequence). The CDR3 contains 13 residues. CDR3 amino acids: CAWSVHERNEQYF. CDR3 nucleotide sequence: TGTGCCTGGAGTGTACATGAAAGAAACGAGCAGTACTTC.

CDR3: CASSYTRDRGINEQFF. For the CDR3, the DNA is TGTGCCAGCAGTTACACACGGGACAGGGGGATCAATGAGCAGTTCTTC. The genes are TRBV6-5 and TRBJ2-1; 11 bases fit TRBD1. The CDR3 covers 16 residues. Germline V lookup: CDR1 MNHEY, CDR2 SVGAGI. With V trimmed by 2 bases and J by 6 bases, 6 bases remained unmatched.

The DNA of the CDR3 is TGTGCCAGCAGCTTACTCTCTAGCGGGGGGACGGATGAGCAGTTCTTC. It is translated as CASSLLSSGGTDEQFF. The rearrangement links TRBV7-3 to TRBJ2-1, with 11 bases identical to TRBD2. The CDR3 consists of 16 residues. Trimming cost V 2 bases and J 8 bases; bases outside gene matches: 8. Germline values: CDR1 SGHTA, CDR2 FQGTGA. Full variable domain (missing parts from reference TRBV7-3 and TRBJ2-1): GAGVSQTPSNKVTEKGKYVELRCDPISGHTALYWYRQSLGQGPEFLIYFQGTGAADDSGLPNDRFFAVRPEGSVSTLKIQRTERGDSAVYLCASSLLSSGGTDEQFFGPGTRLTVL.

This chain joins TRBV5-6 and TRBJ2-5; 11 nucleotides align to TRBD1. Trimming at V came to 4 bases and at J to 5 bases, leaving 4 bases not matched to a gene. The CDR3 runs to 14 residues. Germline CDR1 and CDR2: SGHDT and YYEEEE. The CDR3 DNA sequence: TGTGCCAGCAGCCCGGACAGGGGGCTCGAGACCCAGTACTTC. Amino acid sequence: CASSPDRGLETQYF.

The rearrangement joins TRBV5-1 to TRBJ2-4; perhaps TRBD1 as D (6 bases). Per germline, CDR1 SGHRS and CDR2 YFSETQ. The CDR3 consists of 16 residues. Trimming shortened V by 0 bases and J by 3 bases, and 13 bases separated the two germline ends. The CDR3 DNA sequence: TGCGCCAGCAGCTTGGGAGGGGGTCAGGGCAAAAACATTCAGTACTTC. Translating gives CASSLGGGQGKNIQYF.

The chain is built from TRBV24-1 and TRBJ2-7; D not certain. Germline V gene data show CDR1 as KGHDR and CDR2 as SFDVKD. V was pared by 1 base and J by 7 bases, with 13 bases between. This CDR3 is 14 amino acids long. Here the CDR3 DNA reads TGTGCCACCAGTGATTTCCCGAAACCGGAGGAGCAGTACTTC. Its protein is CATSDFPKPEEQYF.

The V gene is TRBV7-9, the J gene TRBJ2-7; D perhaps matches TRBD2 (7 bases). There are 15 residues in the CDR3. V lost 6 bases and J 2 bases, leaving 17 bases between the germline ends. Germline V gene lookup returns CDR1 SEHNR and CDR2 FQNEAQ (reference sequence). The CDR3 coding sequence is TGTGCCAGCAGTTGGGCGGGGGCGCGGCCCTACGAGCAGTACTTC. It codes for CASSWAGARPYEQYF.

This clone was seen only once. The rearrangement joins TRBV18 to TRBJ1-1; the D is unclear. The CDR3 extends over 14 amino acids. V lost 6 bases, J lost 0 bases, and 11 bases lay in between. Looked up from germline, CDR1 is KGHSH and CDR2 is LQKENI. CDR3 amino acids: CASSLKQLNTEAFF. DNA of the CDR3: TGTGCCAGCTCCCTCAAACAGCTGAACACTGAAGCTTTCTTT.

The chain is built from TRBV11-1 and TRBJ2-7; 8 positions agree with TRBD2. The ends lost 1 base at V and 3 bases at J; junction bases unmatched: 5. The CDR3 is 15 amino acids. Germline assignment: CDR1 SGHAT and CDR2 FQDESV (reference sequence). Here the CDR3 DNA reads TGTGCCAGCAGCTTAGTAGATCGGGGGGGCTACGAGCAGTACTTC. This sequence encodes CASSLVDRGGYEQYF.

This chain joins TRBV5-4 and TRBJ1-5; D call uncertain. The length of the CDR3 is 15 residues. The germline V gene has CDR1 SGHNT and CDR2 YYREEE (reference sequence). Trimming shortened V by 1 base and J by 4 bases, and 12 bases separated the two germline ends. This CDR3 is CASSLIIPRNQPQHF. The CDR3 DNA follows: TGTGCCAGCAGCTTGATAATCCCGAGGAATCAGCCCCAGCATTTT.

The rearrangement uses TRBV28 and TRBJ2-7; possibly TRBD2 for D (6 bases). V lost 5 bases, J lost 5 bases, and 19 bases lay in between. Germline V gene lookup returns CDR1 MDHEN and CDR2 SYDVKM. The CDR3 covers 15 residues. For the CDR3, the DNA is TGTGCCAGCAGTAAACCCGGTTTCGGAGGGGACGAGCAGTACTTC. Residues: CASSKPGFGGDEQYF.

Concerning this clone itself: This CDR3 is also generated by other DNA sequences in the sample. This sequence joins TRBV12-3 or TRBV12-4 and TRBJ1-4, with TRBD1 identical over 10 bases. This CDR3 region has 13 residues. Unmatched junction bases numbered 0, after V lost 3 bases and J lost 8 bases. The CDR3 protein is CASSLTGGEKLFF. The CDR3 region has the DNA TGTGCCAGCAGTTTGACAGGGGGCGAAAAACTGTTTTTT.

DNA of the CDR3: TGTGCCACCAGCAGTATAACGGCTAGCAGAACAGATACGCAGTATTTT. This translates into CATSSITASRTDTQYF. The chain employs TRBV15 and TRBJ2-3, with a possible D match to TRBD2 (5 bases). In germline, CDR1 is LNHNV, CDR2 YYDKDF (reference sequence). V was trimmed by 3 bases and J by 3 bases, leaving 16 bases between them. The CDR3 has 16 residues.

This chain joins TRBV14 and TRBJ2-1, with TRBD2 identical over 8 bases. Germline lookup yields CDR1 SGHDN and CDR2 FVKESK. The CDR3 is made up of 16 amino acids. The J segment lost 1 base and the V segment lost 3 bases, leaving 5 bases of the junction unmatched. The DNA of the CDR3 is TGTGCCAGCAGCCAGCGGACTAGCCGGTCCTACAATGAGCAGTTCTTC. Translating gives CASSQRTSRSYNEQFF.

This CDR3 is CAISGGSGVNNEQFF. CDR3 nucleotide sequence: TGTGCCATCAGTGGCGGTAGCGGGGTCAACAATGAGCAGTTCTTC. The chain links TRBV10-3 to TRBJ2-1; 8 positions match TRBD2. Trimming at V came to 4 bases and at J to 5 bases, leaving 7 bases not matched to a gene. The CDR3 length is 15 residues. CDR1 is ENHRY, CDR2 SYGVKD, per germline.

The chain combines TRBV5-1 with TRBJ1-2, with unresolved D. This CDR3 contains 15 residues. V was shortened by 2 bases and J by 5 bases, with 16 bases between the two germline ends. The germline V gene encodes CDR1 SGHRS and CDR2 YFSETQ. The CDR3 DNA sequence: TGCGCCAGCAGCTTCTCCGATTGGGGAGGGTATGGCTACACCTTC. Its protein is CASSFSDWGGYGYTF.

This rearrangement joins TRBV6-2 or TRBV6-3 to TRBJ2-1; weak D call: TRBD1 (6 bases). The CDR3 totals 16 residues. CDR1 is MNHEY and CDR2 is SVGEGT in the germline V gene. V lost 0 bases, J lost 5 bases, and 14 bases lay in between. In nucleotides, the CDR3 is TGTGCCAGCAGTTACTCGAGGCAGGGGTCCAACAATGAGCAGTTCTTC. It translates to CASSYSRQGSNNEQFF.

The CDR3 reads CASTGWYQETQYF. CDR3 coding DNA: TGTGCCAGCACAGGGTGGTACCAAGAGACCCAGTACTTC. J is TRBJ2-5 and V is TRBV2, with D maybe TRBD1 (5 bases). Per the germline V gene, CDR1 is SNHLY and CDR2 is FYNNEI. The CDR3 extends over 13 amino acids. The V gene lost 7 bases and the J gene lost 0 bases, with 9 bases spanning the gap. Supplemented by reference TRBV2 and TRBJ2-5, the full variable domain reads EPEVTQTPSHQVTQMGQEVILRCVPISNHLYFYWYRQILGQKVEFLVSFYNNEISEKSEIFDDQFSVERPDGSNFTLKIRSTKLEDSAMYFCASTGWYQETQYFGPGTRLLVL.

CDR3 in amino acids: CASSLRGPSYEQYF. CDR3 nucleotide sequence: TGTGCCAGCAGCCTGAGGGGGCCCTCCTACGAGCAGTACTTC. The genes are TRBV6-6 and TRBJ2-7; 7 nucleotides agree with TRBD1. V was clipped by 6 bases and J by 0 bases; unmatched bases: 5. Germline loops: CDR1 MNHNY, CDR2 SVGAGI (reference sequence). This CDR3 has 14 amino acids.

V gene TRBV7-2 combines with J gene TRBJ1-6; 11 bases fit TRBD1. Germline CDR1 is SGHTA and CDR2 is FQGNSA. The CDR3 totals 14 residues. J lost 12 bases, V lost 5 bases, and 6 bases had no gene match. CDR3: CASSQDRGRLPLHF. CDR3 in DNA: TGTGCCAGCAGCCAGGACAGGGGGCGCCTACCCCTCCACTTT.